The T cell receptor (beta chain) under discussion was sequenced for a study of long-term antiretroviral therapy in people with HIV. The run of the v3.0 immunoSEQ assay was at survey level. Clones were sequenced by immunoSEQ multiplex PCR, and TCRdb holds only the in-frame ones, with some missing. The sample holds under 20,000 clones; 80% are singletons and the top ten take about 10%. The CDR3 consists of 13 residues. The V and J ends lost 7 bases and 0 bases respectively, with 9 bases between them. Germline V gene data show CDR1 as ENHRY and CDR2 as SYGVKD. At minimum, one pre-ART and two post-ART PBMC samples were obtained from each donor. Each participant with HIV received care in the United States. On this clone: Its target is unknown.

Study-wide findings and caveats: Repertoires in HIV (unlike those of controls) had narrower CDR3 length ranges. With ART, diversity went up but was still lower than in transplant donor controls.

The genes are TRBV10-3 and TRBJ1-1; possibly TRBD1 for D (5 bases). The sequencing used unsorted PBMCs, collected 0.2 years after starting antiretroviral therapy. The TCR sequence derives from a woman between 40 and 50 years old with HIV. The CDR3 loop reads CAIKKDMNTEAFF. CDR3 in DNA: TGTGCCATCAAGAAGGACATGAACACTGAAGCTTTCTTT.